The 9 T cell receptor beta chains below all came from one sample that was sequenced in a study of T cells after yellow fever vaccination. TCRdb analysed the 5' RACE reads with MiXCR anew, one entry per CDR3 protein. This sample carries 450,000 to 600,000 distinct CDR3 sequences, about 13% of them seen once, and the ten largest clones take around 15%. Sample: PBMCs, taken on the day of the yellow fever booster vaccination. The receptors were sampled from a man in his thirties or forties who received the YFV17D yellow fever vaccine.

The V and J genes are TRBV11-2 and TRBJ2-7; 7 bases line up with TRBD2. The CDR3 contains 15 residues. Looked up from germline, CDR1 is SGHAT and CDR2 is FQNNGV. Germline trimming cut 5 bases from V and 3 bases from J; bases unmatched to any gene: 10. CDR3 nucleotides: TGTGCCAGCAGCGCCGACCCCGGGACTATCTACGAGCAGTACTTC. Translated, it gives CASSADPGTIYEQYF. Based on the CDR3 plus reference TRBV11-2 and TRBJ2-7, the full variable domain is EAGVAQSPRYKIIEKRQSVAFWCNPISGHATLYWYQQILGQGPKLLIQFQNNGVVDDSQLPKDRFSAERLKGVDSTLKIQPAKLEDSAVYLCASSADPGTIYEQYFGPGTRLTVT.

This clonotype was detected ten times or more. The rearrangement links TRBV29-1 to TRBJ2-5, with 7 positions matching TRBD1. Germline CDR1 reads SQVTM; CDR2 reads ANQGSEA. The V and J ends lost 7 bases and 5 bases, in that order; junction bases with no gene match: 7. The CDR3 totals 12 residues. The CDR3 here is CSASTGVETQYF. The DNA for the CDR3 is TGCAGCGCCAGCACAGGGGTTGAGACCCAGTACTTC. The variable domain in full, with the rest retrieved from reference TRBV29-1 and TRBJ2-5, is SAVISQKPSRDICQRGTSLTIQCQVDSQVTMMFWYRQQPGQSLTLIATANQGSEATYESGFVIDKFPISRPNLTFSTLTVSNMSPEDSSIYLCSASTGVETQYFGPGTRLLVL.

The chain recombines TRBV30 with TRBJ2-7; D unresolved. The germline V gene has CDR1 GTSNPN and CDR2 SVGIG (reference sequence). The CDR3 spans 13 residues. V lost 1 base and J 1 base, leaving 8 bases between the germline ends. This chain's CDR3 is CAWSDAGSYEQYF. DNA for the CDR3: TGTGCCTGGAGTGACGCAGGATCCTACGAGCAGTACTTC.

In its sample, this clonotype was seen a few times. The chain combines TRBV20-1 with TRBJ2-4, with a tentative D call TRBD2 (7 bases). V was trimmed by 3 bases and J by 2 bases, leaving 17 bases between them. From germline, CDR1 is DFQATT and CDR2 SNEGSKA (reference sequence). The CDR3 contains 16 residues. The CDR3 nucleotides are TGCAGTGCTAGCCCCCGAAGGGGGGGCTCCAAAAACATTCAGTACTTC. It encodes CSASPRRGGSKNIQYF.

This clonotype occurred many times. The chain employs TRBV20-1 and TRBJ2-5; 10 bases match TRBD2. V lost 1 base to trimming and J lost 3 bases; unmatched junction nucleotides: 8. The CDR3 sequence is 16 residues long. Germline CDR1 reads DFQATT; CDR2 reads SNEGSKA (reference sequence). CDR3 sequence: CSARGAGGPRKETQYF. DNA of the CDR3: TGCAGTGCTAGAGGAGCGGGAGGGCCTAGAAAAGAGACCCAGTACTTC.

The chain couples TRBV5-6 to TRBJ2-1; 9 bases agree with TRBD2. With V trimmed by 1 base and J by 5 bases, 7 bases remained unmatched. From germline, CDR1 is SGHDT and CDR2 YYEEEE. CDR3 length: 16 residues. The CDR3 sequence: CASSLRLIAGDNEQFF. CDR3 nucleotides: TGTGCCAGCAGCTTGCGTTTGATAGCGGGGGACAATGAGCAGTTCTTC.

This clonotype has only a few counts. V and J are TRBV28 and TRBJ1-5; D unresolved. Trimming shortened V by 9 bases and J by 5 bases, and 14 bases separated the two germline ends. The CDR3 length is 13 residues. Germline assignment: CDR1 MDHEN and CDR2 SYDVKM. CDR3 in DNA: TGTGCCAGTCGTGTCCCGCAATATCAGCCCCAGCATTTT. It is translated as CASRVPQYQPQHF.

This clonotype has a handful of counts. The chain has TRBV29-1 and TRBJ1-1, with 9 bases aligning to TRBD1. The trim removed 4 bases at V and 5 bases at J, leaving 5 bases unmatched. Germline V gene data show CDR1 as SQVTM and CDR2 as ANQGSEA. The CDR3 extends over 13 amino acids. CDR3 residues: CSVAGTGWTEAFF. The CDR3 DNA is TGCAGCGTTGCCGGGACAGGGTGGACTGAAGCTTTCTTT.

There are a few counts of this clonotype. V gene TRBV20-1 combines with J gene TRBJ2-2; no definite D call. CDR1 DFQATT and CDR2 SNEGSKA come from the germline V gene (reference sequence). There are 14 residues in the CDR3. Trimming cost V 3 bases and J 0 bases, with 8 bases left between them. The CDR3 DNA follows: TGCAGTGCTAGTGACGATCCGAACACCGGGGAGCTGTTTTTT. Protein: CSASDDPNTGELFF.